The 31 T cell receptor beta chains reported below all come from one sample, sequenced in a study of cytomegalovirus exposure and HLA in healthy donors. Primers: 60 Vbeta forward and 13 Jbeta reverse. Profiling relied on immunoSEQ multiplex PCR, and the TCRdb table lists in-frame clones only, not all of them. This table holds 49,000 or so clones, around 85% found once. The sequenced sample was PBMCs. The source of these receptors is a boy younger than 18 in good health and CMV-seropositive.

This chain connects TRBV19 to TRBJ1-4; TRBD1 might be the D (5 bases). Germline CDR1 and CDR2: LNHDA and SQIVND (reference sequence). The CDR3 runs 15 residues. Trimming removed 1 base from V and 10 bases from J, with 16 bases in between. The CDR3 nucleotides are TGTGCCAGTAGTATAGTTTTCAGGGTGCACGGAAAACTGTTTTTT. Residues: CASSIVFRVHGKLFF.

The chain carries TRBV4-1 and TRBJ2-7; 8 bases map to TRBD1. This CDR3 spans 14 amino acids. The junction had 2 bases not matched to a gene; V was cut back by 0 bases and J by 4 bases. CDR1 and CDR2 from the germline V gene are MGHRA and YSYEKL. The CDR3 DNA follows: TGCGCCAGCAGCCAAGAAGGGACAGGTTACGAGCAGTACTTC. Translating gives CASSQEGTGYEQYF.

This chain joins TRBV27 and TRBJ2-7; 7 bases align to TRBD1. This CDR3 region has 15 residues. The germline gives CDR1 MNHEY, CDR2 SMNVEV (reference sequence). J lost 2 bases, V lost 0 bases, and 4 bases had no gene match. The chain's CDR3 is CASSLSKGTAYEQYF. In DNA form, the CDR3 reads TGTGCCAGCAGTTTATCCAAAGGGACAGCCTACGAGCAGTACTTC.

The chain joins TRBV18 to TRBJ1-6; maybe TRBD1 (5 bases). V was cut by 7 bases and J by 5 bases, with 12 bases left in between. Germline V lookup: CDR1 KGHSH, CDR2 LQKENI. The CDR3 is 14 amino acids. Written as DNA, the CDR3 is TGTGCCAGCTTGGAGGGGAAGAATAATTCACCCCTCCACTTT. Protein: CASLEGKNNSPLHF. Looking up the rest from reference TRBV18 and TRBJ1-6 gives the full variable domain: NAGVMQNPRHLVRRRGQEARLRCSPMKGHSHVYWYRQLPEEGLKFMVYLQKENIIDESGMPKERFSAEFPKEGPSILRIQQVVRGDSAAYFCASLEGKNNSPLHFGNGTRLTVT.

This chain links TRBV7-2 with TRBJ1-2, with D maybe TRBD1 (5 bases). This CDR3 spans 12 amino acids. The ends were cut back, 9 bases at V and 5 bases at J, with 13 bases in the middle. Germline values: CDR1 SGHTA, CDR2 FQGNSA. CDR3: CASTGGAYGYTF. The CDR3 bases are TGTGCCAGTACGGGAGGGGCATATGGCTACACCTTC.

The rearrangement joins TRBV27 to TRBJ2-7, with D maybe TRBD1 (6 bases). Germline values: CDR1 MNHEY, CDR2 SMNVEV (reference sequence). This CDR3 is built from 14 residues. Trimming removed 5 bases from V and 5 bases from J, with 16 bases in between. Here the CDR3 reads CASSTPGQVHEQYF. The CDR3 nucleotides read TGTGCCAGCAGTACCCCGGGACAAGTCCACGAGCAGTACTTC.

The rearrangement joins TRBV5-1 to TRBJ2-5; perhaps TRBD2 as D (6 bases). V was trimmed by 4 bases and J by 5 bases, leaving 18 bases between them. CDR3 size: 15 residues. Germline CDR1 and CDR2: SGHRS and YFSETQ. The CDR3 region is CASSPGDSGVETQYF. Written as DNA, the CDR3 is TGCGCCAGCAGCCCGGGGGACTCTGGAGTGGAGACCCAGTACTTC.

The chain links TRBV6-1 to TRBJ2-2; perhaps TRBD1 as D (7 bases). CDR1 and CDR2 from the germline V gene are MNHNS and SASEGT. V dropped 6 bases and J dropped 6 bases, with 14 bases sitting between them. The CDR3 sequence is 14 residues long. Here the CDR3 reads CASRGTRGAGELFF. CDR3 bases: TGTGCCAGCAGGGGGACCAGGGGGGCCGGGGAGCTGTTTTTT.

This clone came up once. The chain joins TRBV6-1 to TRBJ2-7; D gene uncertain. V gave up 2 bases and J gave up 3 bases, with 8 bases separating them. The germline gives CDR1 MNHNS, CDR2 SASEGT. There are 13 residues in the CDR3. This chain's CDR3 is CASSERRDYEQYF. The DNA for the CDR3 is TGTGCCAGCAGTGAACGGAGAGACTACGAGCAGTACTTC.

This rearrangement joins TRBV5-4 to TRBJ2-2, with unresolved D. Germline V lookup: CDR1 SGHNT, CDR2 YYREEE (reference sequence). The V end was cut by 2 bases, the J end by 6 bases, with 11 bases between. The CDR3 consists of 14 residues. CDR3 DNA: TGTGCCAGCAGCTTCTCCGGGTCGGCCGGGGAGCTGTTTTTT. Protein product: CASSFSGSAGELFF.

This chain uses TRBV5-6 with TRBJ2-3; 7 bases line up with TRBD2. This CDR3 contains 17 residues. Trimming took 4 bases from V and 8 from J; bases not matched to a gene: 19. The germline V gene encodes CDR1 SGHDT and CDR2 YYEEEE. The CDR3 here is CASSGARPGLLPFTQYF. The CDR3 bases are TGTGCCAGCAGCGGGGCCCGTCCGGGACTATTGCCTTTTACGCAGTATTTT.

The chain's CDR3 is CASSELGLGGQPQHF. The CDR3 bases are TGTGCCAGCAGTGAACTCGGCCTGGGGGGTCAGCCCCAGCATTTT. The chain employs TRBV6-1 and TRBJ1-5, with D perhaps TRBD1 (5 bases). CDR1 and CDR2 (germline): MNHNS, SASEGT. V lost 2 bases, J lost 6 bases, and 14 bases lay in between. The CDR3 extends over 15 amino acids.

The chain carries TRBV10-3 and TRBJ2-1; TRBD1 agrees at 7 bases. Germline trimming cut 5 bases from V and 3 bases from J; bases unmatched to any gene: 16. The germline V gene encodes CDR1 ENHRY and CDR2 SYGVKD. The CDR3 is 18 residues long. In DNA, the CDR3 is TGTGCCATCAGTTTGACAGGGCCCACTTCCTCTTTCTACAATGAGCAGTTCTTC. Protein sequence: CAISLTGPTSSFYNEQFF.

The chain joins TRBV5-6 to TRBJ1-1; D possibly corresponds to TRBD1 (5 bases). The V and J ends lost 4 bases and 4 bases respectively, with 20 bases between them. From germline, CDR1 is SGHDT and CDR2 YYEEEE. This CDR3 contains 16 residues. CDR3 in amino acids: CASSGDYRGSSTEAFF. The CDR3 nucleotides read TGTGCCAGCAGCGGGGATTATAGGGGAAGCTCCACTGAAGCTTTCTTT.

This rearrangement joins TRBV6-1 to TRBJ2-3, with D hard to call. The V gene lost 5 bases and the J gene lost 6 bases, with 12 bases spanning the gap. The CDR3 is 13 amino acids. Germline CDR1 is MNHNS and CDR2 is SASEGT. CDR3 sequence: CASSLTSKDTQYF. In nucleotides, the CDR3 is TGTGCCAGCAGTTTAACGAGCAAGGATACGCAGTATTTT.

This clone was observed once. This chain joins TRBV10-3 and TRBJ1-2; D may be TRBD1 (5 bases). Germline CDR1 ENHRY, CDR2 SYGVKD. The CDR3 covers 15 residues. The V gene lost 3 bases and the J gene lost 0 bases, with 11 bases spanning the gap. CDR3 sequence reads: CAISDGTITNYGYTF. The CDR3 DNA reads as TGTGCCATCAGTGACGGGACTATAACTAACTATGGCTACACCTTC.

The chain employs TRBV2 and TRBJ1-3; D ambiguous. Germline assignment: CDR1 SNHLY and CDR2 FYNNEI. The length of the CDR3 is 13 residues. V gave up 4 bases and J gave up 3 bases, with 7 bases separating them. This CDR3 reads CASSGTIGNTIYF. The CDR3 region has the DNA TGTGCCAGCAGTGGGACTATTGGAAACACCATATATTTT.

The sample holds a few counts of this clone. V gene TRBV19 combines with J gene TRBJ1-1; 7 nucleotides agree with TRBD1. CDR1 is LNHDA and CDR2 is SQIVND in the germline V gene (reference sequence). This CDR3 contains 18 residues. V was pared by 4 bases and J by 1 base, with 15 bases of the junction left unmatched. CDR3: CASSSQSGSTGSNTEAFF. The CDR3 region has the DNA TGTGCCAGTAGTAGCCAATCCGGATCGACAGGGTCGAACACTGAAGCTTTCTTT.

The chain recombines TRBV9 with TRBJ1-2, with D maybe TRBD1 (5 bases). CDR1 and CDR2 from the germline V gene are SGDLS and YYNGEE. The germline V and J ends were trimmed by 3 bases and 9 bases, with 12 bases remaining between them. The CDR3 totals 12 residues. CDR3 amino acids: CASSGRGESYTF. The CDR3 coding sequence is TGTGCCAGCAGCGGGAGGGGTGAAAGCTACACCTTC.

The chain couples TRBV18 to TRBJ1-2; 10 bases are a match to TRBD1. CDR1 is KGHSH and CDR2 is LQKENI in the germline V gene. With 2 bases clipped from V and 8 bases from J, the junction kept 2 bases outside the gene matches. The CDR3 length is 13 residues. The CDR3 spells CASSPGQGEGYTF. CDR3 nucleotides: TGTGCCAGCTCACCAGGACAGGGGGAAGGCTACACCTTC. The whole variable domain, remainder taken from reference TRBV18 and TRBJ1-2, is NAGVMQNPRHLVRRRGQEARLRCSPMKGHSHVYWYRQLPEEGLKFMVYLQKENIIDESGMPKERFSAEFPKEGPSILRIQQVVRGDSAAYFCASSPGQGEGYTFGSGTRLTVV.

This chain links TRBV6-5 with TRBJ2-5, with 11 bases fitting TRBD2. Germline trimming cut 8 bases from V and 5 bases from J; bases unmatched to any gene: 10. Germline CDR1 MNHEY, CDR2 SVGAGI. This CDR3 spans 15 amino acids. In DNA form, the CDR3 reads TGTGCCAGCTCTAGCGGGGGGACGACGAGGGAGACCCAGTACTTC. The encoded protein is CASSSGGTTRETQYF.

The chain carries TRBV5-1 and TRBJ2-1; TRBD1 aligns across 7 bases. The ends lost 4 bases at V and 7 bases at J; junction bases unmatched: 5. Germline values: CDR1 SGHRS, CDR2 YFSETQ. The CDR3 spans 13 residues. For the CDR3, the DNA is TGCGCCAGCAGCGAGGGACAGCTTAATGAGCAGTTCTTC. Translated, it gives CASSEGQLNEQFF. Variable domain in full (rest from reference TRBV5-1 and TRBJ2-1): KAGVTQTPRYLIKTRGQQVTLSCSPISGHRSVSWYQQTPGQGLQFLFEYFSETQRNKGNFPGRFSGRQFSNSRSEMNVSTLELGDSALYLCASSEGQLNEQFFGPGTRLTVL.

CDR3 bases: TGTGCCAGCAGCTTCACAGGGTCAAGTAGTGGCTACACCTTC. Its protein is CASSFTGSSSGYTF. This chain uses TRBV7-8 with TRBJ1-2; perhaps TRBD1 as D (6 bases). The CDR3 covers 14 residues. Trimming stripped 3 bases from V and 7 bases from J, with 15 bases between. Germline V gene lookup returns CDR1 SGHVS and CDR2 FQNEAQ.

The V gene is TRBV13, the J gene TRBJ1-2, with TRBD1 identical over 7 bases. Trimming removed 6 bases from V and 4 bases from J; junction bases left unmatched: 8. In germline, CDR1 is PRHDT, CDR2 FYEKMQ (reference sequence). CDR3 size: 14 residues. CDR3 in DNA: TGTGCCAGCAGTCCGGAGTGGGACAGCTATGGCTACACCTTC. Protein sequence: CASSPEWDSYGYTF. The full variable domain, in which reference TRBV13 and TRBJ1-2 provide the parts outside the CDR3, is AAGVIQSPRHLIKEKRETATLKCYPIPRHDTVYWYQQGPGQDPQFLISFYEKMQSDKGSIPDRFSAQQFSDYHSELNMSSLELGDSALYFCASSPEWDSYGYTFGSGTRLTVV.

The chain joins TRBV28 to TRBJ2-1, with 10 bases matching TRBD2. V was clipped by 7 bases and J by 10 bases; unmatched bases: 13. CDR3 length: 15 amino acids. Germline CDR1 and CDR2: MDHEN and SYDVKM. The DNA for the CDR3 is TGTGCCAGCAAAACCCCTAGCGGGGGAAGGGGAGAGCAGTTCTTC. Protein: CASKTPSGGRGEQFF.

The genes are TRBV5-1 and TRBJ2-3; 13 bases are shared with TRBD2. The CDR3 spans 18 residues. J lost 0 bases, V lost 3 bases, and 7 bases had no gene match. Germline CDR1 SGHRS, CDR2 YFSETQ. CDR3: CASSSLAGGPLSTDTQYF. The CDR3 coding sequence is TGCGCCAGCAGCTCACTAGCGGGGGGGCCTCTGAGCACAGATACGCAGTATTTT.

The chain is built from TRBV11-2 and TRBJ2-7; 8 positions match TRBD2. This CDR3 has 15 residues. V shed 1 base and J 4 bases; nucleotides not matched to a gene: 6. In germline, CDR1 is SGHAT, CDR2 FQNNGV. The CDR3 reads CASSLVSGEMYEQYF. CDR3 bases: TGTGCCAGCAGCTTAGTTAGCGGGGAAATGTACGAGCAGTACTTC.

This chain connects TRBV19 to TRBJ1-2; a weak D match, TRBD1 (6 bases). The germline V gene has CDR1 LNHDA and CDR2 SQIVND (reference sequence). V lost 3 bases, J lost 2 bases, and 16 bases lay in between. The CDR3 totals 16 residues. The CDR3 DNA is TGTGCCAGTAGTATCGTGACAGGTGACTTAAACTATGGCTACACCTTC. Translating gives CASSIVTGDLNYGYTF.

In this sample, this clone turned up a few times. The rearrangement joins TRBV6-5 to TRBJ1-4; 11 bases agree with TRBD1. The CDR3 length is 16 residues. CDR1 and CDR2 from the germline V gene are MNHEY and SVGAGI. The V gene end was trimmed by 4 bases and the J gene end by 3 bases; junction bases not matched to a gene: 4. The CDR3 DNA follows: TGTGCCAGCAGTTTGGACAGGGGGCAGTCTAATGAAAAACTGTTTTTT. Translating gives CASSLDRGQSNEKLFF.

This clone came up once. This rearrangement joins TRBV6-1 to TRBJ2-1; D is uncertain. Trimming cost V 7 bases and J 4 bases, with 14 bases left between them. Germline V gene data show CDR1 as MNHNS and CDR2 as SASEGT. The CDR3 has 14 residues. The CDR3 spells CASMWQVSYNEQFF. CDR3 sequence (DNA): TGTGCCAGCATGTGGCAGGTATCGTACAATGAGCAGTTCTTC.

V usage is TRBV10-2 and J usage is TRBJ2-5; 9 bases are a match to TRBD2. Germline V lookup: CDR1 WSHSY, CDR2 SAAADI. V dropped 5 bases and J dropped 4; count of bases not matched to a gene: 5. CDR3 length equals 14 residues. CDR3 sequence reads: CASSQFSGGETQYF. In nucleotides, the CDR3 is TGCGCCAGCAGTCAATTTAGCGGGGGAGAGACCCAGTACTTC.